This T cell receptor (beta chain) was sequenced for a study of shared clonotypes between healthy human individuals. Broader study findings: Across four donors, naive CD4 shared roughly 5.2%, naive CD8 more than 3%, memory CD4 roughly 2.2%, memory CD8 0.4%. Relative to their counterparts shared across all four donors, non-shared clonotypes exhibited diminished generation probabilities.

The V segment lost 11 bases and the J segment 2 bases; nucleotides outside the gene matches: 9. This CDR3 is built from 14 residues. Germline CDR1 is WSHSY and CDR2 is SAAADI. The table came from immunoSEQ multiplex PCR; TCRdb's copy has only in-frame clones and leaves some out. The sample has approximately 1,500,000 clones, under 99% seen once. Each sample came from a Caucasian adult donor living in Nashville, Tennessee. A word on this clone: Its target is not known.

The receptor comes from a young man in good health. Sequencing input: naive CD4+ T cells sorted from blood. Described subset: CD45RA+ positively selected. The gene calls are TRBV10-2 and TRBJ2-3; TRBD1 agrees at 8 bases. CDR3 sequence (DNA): TGCGCCTCTTCGGGACAGGCCATCACAGATACGCAGTATTTT. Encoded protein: CASSGQAITDTQYF.